These 8 T cell receptor beta chains were sequenced from one sample in a study of blood T cell repertoires in COVID-19. Here immunoSEQ multiplex PCR was the method, and the copy in TCRdb shows in-frame clones only, minus some. The sample comprises more than 250,000 clones, about 84% of which are singletons, and around 1.6% rests with the top ten. Material for sequencing was peripheral blood. The receptors derive from a woman between 45 and 60 years old with acute or convalescent COVID-19.

The rearrangement uses TRBV6-2 or TRBV6-3 and TRBJ2-7, with 9 bases aligning to TRBD1. Germline V lookup: CDR1 MNHEY, CDR2 SVGEGT. With V trimmed by 6 bases and J by 6 bases, 12 bases remained unmatched. The CDR3 length is 15 residues. The CDR3 loop reads CASRPIPGQGGEQYF. CDR3 bases: TGTGCCAGCAGACCTATTCCGGGACAGGGCGGCGAGCAGTACTTC.

This sequence joins TRBV21-1 and TRBJ2-3; the D call TRBD1 from the table was never checked on the DNA. TRBV21-1 is termed a pseudogene. The CDR3 length is 21 residues. CDR3 coding DNA: TGTGCCAGCGAAAGTAGCGTTTACCGGGACAGGGGGCGTGGGTTGGCAGATACGCAGTATTTT. Translation: CASESSVYRDRGRGLADTQYF.

The chain recombines TRBV11-2 with TRBJ2-3; no definite D call. The CDR3 totals 17 residues. Trimming pared 5 bases from V and 4 bases from J, leaving 22 bases between. Germline V CDR1 and CDR2: SGHAT, FQNNGV. The CDR3 protein is CASSAPFGSNYADTQYF. The CDR3 region has the DNA TGTGCCAGCAGCGCCCCGTTCGGCTCCAACTACGCAGATACGCAGTATTTT.

This clone was observed a single time. The J gene is TRBJ2-7, the V gene TRBV7-9; D possibly corresponds to TRBD2 (5 bases). The ends were cut back, 3 bases at V and 6 bases at J, with 15 bases in the middle. CDR1 is SEHNR, CDR2 FQNEAQ, per germline (reference sequence). The CDR3 spans 14 residues. The CDR3 here is CASSFVERTVEQYF. The CDR3 DNA reads as TGTGCCAGCAGCTTCGTGGAGAGGACTGTCGAGCAGTACTTC. The full variable domain, its missing parts supplied by reference TRBV7-9 and TRBJ2-7, is DTGVSQNPRHKITKRGQNVTFRCDPISEHNRLYWYRQTLGQGPEFLTYFQNEAQLEKSRLLSDRFSAERPKGSFSTLEIQRTEQGDSAMYLCASSFVERTVEQYFGPGTRLTVT.

The chain combines TRBV12-3 or TRBV12-4 with TRBJ1-2; 8 bases line up with TRBD1. The CDR3 has 13 amino acids. V shed 5 bases and J 6 bases; nucleotides not matched to a gene: 5. The CDR3 spells CASSPGQGDGYTF. CDR3 DNA: TGTGCCAGCAGTCCCGGACAGGGAGATGGCTACACCTTC.

The chain couples TRBV6-1 to TRBJ2-7, with D tentatively TRBD2 (6 bases). Germline CDR1 is MNHNS and CDR2 is SASEGT. The CDR3 contains 14 residues. V was cut by 2 bases and J by 3 bases, with 11 bases left in between. The CDR3 protein is CASSESNGSYEQYF. The DNA for the CDR3 is TGTGCCAGCAGTGAATCTAACGGGAGCTACGAGCAGTACTTC.

The chain links TRBV27 to TRBJ2-3; 7 bases map to TRBD2. This CDR3 has 16 residues. Unmatched junction bases numbered 12, after V lost 2 bases and J lost 7 bases. Germline V lookup: CDR1 MNHEY, CDR2 SMNVEV (reference sequence). The CDR3 is CASSLTWRESFYTQYF. The CDR3 bases are TGTGCCAGCAGTTTAACCTGGCGGGAGAGCTTTTATACGCAGTATTTT.

The rearrangement joins TRBV4-1 to TRBJ1-1; tentative D call: TRBD1 (5 bases). CDR3 size: 17 residues. The germline V gene has CDR1 MGHRA and CDR2 YSYEKL. Trimming stripped 0 bases from V and 1 base from J, with 15 bases between. CDR3 amino acids: CASSQEARVAKNTEAFF. CDR3 DNA sequence: TGCGCCAGCAGCCAAGAGGCCAGGGTTGCGAAGAACACTGAAGCTTTCTTT.